This T cell receptor (beta chain) derives from a study of blood T cells in healthy people across ages. In germline, CDR1 is MNHEY, CDR2 SVGAGI. With 5 bases removed from V and 4 bases from J, the gap between germline ends came to 11 bases. This CDR3 comprises 13 residues. Primed by a sample-barcoded 5' primer and a J-beta primer mix, a second PCR proceeded for about 6 to 12 cycles. MiXCR, applied by TCRdb to the 5' RACE reads, yields one record per CDR3 protein. The table records hundreds of thousands of distinct CDR3 sequences, around half of them present only once. PBMCs numbering at least 7 million were isolated per sample. About this clonotype: The target antigen is unknown.

The study, taken as a whole, reports: Fewer expanded clones and more diversity marked long-lived versus aged donors.

The sequencing input was blood. This receptor was obtained from a woman aged 60-70 years in good health. The chain joins TRBV6-5 to TRBJ1-2; possible D gene TRBD1, 5 bases. As DNA, the CDR3 is TGTGCCAGCAGTCGGGACTGGGGCTATGGCTACACCTTC. Translated: CASSRDWGYGYTF.